Following are 27 T cell receptor beta chains from one sample sequenced in a study of cytomegalovirus exposure and HLA in healthy donors. PCR amplification relied on 60 Vbeta primers (plus 13 Jbeta primers). TCRdb's copy holds only in-frame clones and misses some; the assay was immunoSEQ multiplex PCR. Here the sample spans about 110,000 clones, 82% being singletons. The sample consisted of PBMCs. All receptors come from a young man in good health and CMV-seropositive.

The chain employs TRBV19 and TRBJ2-3; D call uncertain. The CDR3 covers 15 residues. CDR1 and CDR2 from the germline V gene are LNHDA and SQIVND (reference sequence). The germline V and J ends were trimmed by 4 bases and 1 base, with 12 bases remaining between them. CDR3 in amino acids: CASSRLGPGTDTQYF. In nucleotides, the CDR3 is TGTGCCAGTAGTAGGCTAGGTCCTGGCACAGATACGCAGTATTTT. Full variable domain (rest looked up from reference TRBV19 and TRBJ2-3): DGGITQSPKYLFRKEGQNVTLSCEQNLNHDAMYWYRQDPGQGLRLIYYSQIVNDFQKGDIAEGYSVSREKKESFPLTVTSAQKNPTAFYLCASSRLGPGTDTQYFGPGTRLTVL.

The chain employs TRBV19 and TRBJ2-1; D is undetermined. Per germline, CDR1 LNHDA and CDR2 SQIVND (reference sequence). V was cut by 5 bases and J by 5 bases, with 13 bases left in between. CDR3 length equals 14 residues. The DNA for the CDR3 is TGTGCCAGTAGTTTACCGGGTTACCACAATGAGCAGTTCTTC. It yields the protein CASSLPGYHNEQFF. Drawing the rest from reference TRBV19 and TRBJ2-1, the complete variable domain is DGGITQSPKYLFRKEGQNVTLSCEQNLNHDAMYWYRQDPGQGLRLIYYSQIVNDFQKGDIAEGYSVSREKKESFPLTVTSAQKNPTAFYLCASSLPGYHNEQFFGPGTRLTVL.

The genes are TRBV11-2 and TRBJ2-7; TRBD1 might be the D (6 bases). Trimming removed 5 bases from V and 4 bases from J, with 15 bases in between. This CDR3 spans 14 amino acids. Germline V CDR1 and CDR2: SGHAT, FQNNGV. The CDR3 sequence is CASSRRGGWYEQYF. CDR3 nucleotide sequence: TGTGCCAGCAGCCGCAGAGGGGGTTGGTACGAGCAGTACTTC.

The rearrangement links TRBV7-9 to TRBJ2-1; D is uncertain. V was clipped by 3 bases and J by 8 bases, with 5 bases between them. The germline gives CDR1 SEHNR, CDR2 FQNEAQ (reference sequence). CDR3 length equals 11 residues. The CDR3 reads CASSFYDEQFF. CDR3 nucleotides: TGTGCCAGCAGCTTCTATGATGAGCAGTTCTTC.

This chain joins TRBV7-9 and TRBJ1-1, with a possible D match to TRBD1 (6 bases). Trimming shortened V by 2 bases and J by 4 bases, and 8 bases separated the two germline ends. CDR3 length: 13 amino acids. Germline loops: CDR1 SEHNR, CDR2 FQNEAQ (reference sequence). Here the CDR3 reads CASSLKGGTEAFF. In nucleotides, the CDR3 is TGTGCCAGCAGCTTAAAAGGGGGCACTGAAGCTTTCTTT.

This chain links TRBV6-5 with TRBJ2-5; 7 bases line up with TRBD2. J gave up 2 bases and V 5 bases, and 8 bases lay outside the gene matches. The CDR3 is 15 residues long. CDR1 MNHEY and CDR2 SVGAGI come from the germline V gene. CDR3 sequence (DNA): TGTGCCAGCAGTCCTGGACTAGTAGGTCAAGAGACCCAGTACTTC. This encodes CASSPGLVGQETQYF.

Written as DNA, the CDR3 is TGTGCCAGCCAGCCGGGCCAGGGGGGCTCCTACGAGCAGTACGTC. This gives the protein CASQPGQGGSYEQYV. The rearrangement links TRBV2 to TRBJ2-7; D is perhaps TRBD1 (7 bases). Germline CDR1 and CDR2: SNHLY and FYNNEI. V lost 8 bases and J lost 0, with 17 bases in between. This CDR3 spans 15 amino acids.

J is TRBJ2-5 and V is TRBV21-1; the table's D call of TRBD1 was not tested on the DNA. TRBV21-1 is a pseudogene segment. The length of the CDR3 is 13 residues. Here the CDR3 reads CASTFEGEETQYF. The DNA of the CDR3 is TGTGCCAGCACATTTGAGGGGGAAGAGACCCAGTACTTC.

In nucleotides, the CDR3 is TGTGCCATCAGGATGCCCGACAGAAACACTGAAGCTTTCTTT. Translated: CAIRMPDRNTEAFF. The rearrangement links TRBV10-3 to TRBJ1-1, with a tentative D call TRBD1 (5 bases). Between the trimmed V and J ends, which lost 6 bases and 2 bases, there was a span of 13 bases. Germline V gives CDR1 ENHRY, CDR2 SYGVKD. CDR3 size: 14 residues.

The sample holds a few counts of this clone. The rearrangement uses TRBV7-3 and TRBJ2-1, with 7 bases fitting TRBD1. This CDR3 has 12 residues. CDR1 is SGHTA and CDR2 is FQGTGA in the germline V gene. Trimming removed 5 bases from V and 9 bases from J; junction bases left unmatched: 4. The CDR3 loop is CASSTDRTEQFF. For the CDR3, the DNA is TGTGCCAGCAGCACGGACAGGACTGAGCAGTTCTTC.

The chain is built from TRBV18 and TRBJ2-7; D gene unclear. Trimming removed 2 bases at V and 4 bases at J, with 9 bases between. The CDR3 is 13 amino acids. Per the germline V gene, CDR1 is KGHSH and CDR2 is LQKENI. In DNA form, the CDR3 reads TGTGCCAGCTCACCAGAGACAATTTACGAGCAGTACGTC. This encodes CASSPETIYEQYV.

A few counts support this clone. This chain links TRBV11-2 with TRBJ1-2, with D possibly matching TRBD1 (5 bases). CDR1 is SGHAT and CDR2 is FQNNGV in the germline V gene. This CDR3 spans 13 amino acids. V shed 5 bases and J shed 10 bases, with 17 bases lying between them. The CDR3 coding sequence is TGTGCCAGCAGCAATTCCCGGGACTCTGCCTACACCTTC. Protein sequence: CASSNSRDSAYTF.

The genes are TRBV28 and TRBJ2-7; 9 bases align to TRBD1. The CDR3 consists of 14 residues. CDR1 and CDR2 (germline): MDHEN, SYDVKM. V lost 5 bases, J lost 3 bases, and 5 bases stayed unmatched. CDR3 in amino acids: CASSPGTGSYEQYV. CDR3 DNA: TGTGCCAGCAGTCCAGGGACAGGGAGCTACGAGCAGTACGTC.

The chain employs TRBV2 and TRBJ2-5, with D hard to call. There are 12 residues in the CDR3. The V gene's germline CDR1 is SNHLY and CDR2 FYNNEI. The germline V and J ends were trimmed by 2 bases and 1 base, with 2 bases remaining between them. The CDR3, as DNA: TGTGCCAGCAGTGAACTCCAAGAGACCCAGTACTTC. This translates into CASSELQETQYF.

The chain has TRBV18 and TRBJ1-1; perhaps TRBD1 as D (6 bases). V was shortened by 0 bases and J by 6 bases, with 14 bases between the two germline ends. The CDR3 is 15 amino acids. CDR1 is KGHSH, CDR2 LQKENI, per germline. CDR3 nucleotide sequence: TGTGCCAGCTCACCACCGAGCAGGGGCGGGTCTGAAGCTTTCTTT. Amino acids: CASSPPSRGGSEAFF.

V is TRBV6-4 and J is TRBJ2-3, with 8 bases identical to TRBD2. The CDR3 is 15 residues long. V lost 4 bases, J lost 1 base, and 4 bases stayed unmatched. The germline V gene encodes CDR1 MRHNA and CDR2 SNTAGT. This CDR3 is CASSGSGGGTDTQYF. In nucleotides, the CDR3 is TGTGCCAGCAGTGGGAGCGGGGGAGGCACAGATACGCAGTATTTT.

The chain has TRBV16 and TRBJ1-2; D unclear. V lost 4 bases and J 4 bases, leaving 10 bases between the germline ends. This CDR3 is 13 amino acids long. Germline V gene sequence: CDR1 KGHSY, CDR2 FQNENV. CDR3 in DNA: TGTGCCAGCAGCCCCGACACGAGCTATGGCTACACCTTC. Translation gives CASSPDTSYGYTF.

This clone was found a few times. The chain couples TRBV5-4 to TRBJ2-7; D is unclear. The V and J ends lost 0 bases and 7 bases respectively, with 8 bases between them. Germline CDR1 and CDR2: SGHNT and YYREEE (reference sequence). This CDR3 region has 12 residues. CDR3 in DNA: TGTGCCAGCAGCTTGGACCAATTGGAGCAGTACGTC. This encodes CASSLDQLEQYV.

The J gene is TRBJ2-1, the V gene TRBV5-6; the match to TRBD1 covers 9 bases. J lost 4 bases, V lost 0 bases, and 5 bases had no gene match. Per germline, CDR1 SGHDT and CDR2 YYEEEE. The CDR3 has 16 amino acids. CDR3 region: CASSLVGTGRYNEQFF. The CDR3 DNA reads TGTGCCAGCAGCTTGGTAGGGACAGGGAGGTACAATGAGCAGTTCTTC.

CDR3 DNA: TGTGCCAGCAGTCTTAGCGGGGTTTGGACAGATACGCAGTATTTT. Encoded protein: CASSLSGVWTDTQYF. This chain joins TRBV27 and TRBJ2-3, with 8 bases identical to TRBD2. Germline trimming cut 5 bases from V and 3 bases from J; bases unmatched to any gene: 7. This CDR3 has 15 amino acids. Germline V CDR1 and CDR2: MNHEY, SMNVEV (reference sequence).

The gene calls are TRBV7-8 and TRBJ2-3; 7 bases match TRBD2. The CDR3 covers 17 residues. Germline V lookup: CDR1 SGHVS, CDR2 FQNEAQ. The V and J ends lost 1 base and 1 base, in that order; junction bases with no gene match: 8. CDR3 in amino acids: CASSLDWGGAGTDTQYF. CDR3 nucleotides: TGTGCCAGCAGCTTAGATTGGGGGGGAGCGGGCACAGATACGCAGTATTTT.

V gene TRBV7-9 combines with J gene TRBJ2-2, with a weak D call TRBD2 (5 bases). The germline CDR1 and CDR2 sequences are SEHNR and FQNEAQ (reference sequence). V was pared by 5 bases and J by 5 bases, with 18 bases between. The CDR3 sequence is 16 residues long. The CDR3 DNA sequence: TGTGCCAGCAGCCCCGGCCGACGGGATAGGACCGGGGAGCTGTTTTTT. Its translation: CASSPGRRDRTGELFF.

The V call is TRBV30, the J call TRBJ2-7, with TRBD2 matching 8 bases. CDR3 length equals 13 residues. Germline CDR1 reads GTSNPN; CDR2 reads SVGIG (reference sequence). J lost 7 bases, V lost 4 bases, and 9 bases had no gene match. CDR3 DNA sequence: TGTGCCTGGACCTTCGGGGGGGCGGGTGAGCAGTACTTC. It specifies CAWTFGGAGEQYF.

In its sample, this clone is large. J is TRBJ1-2 and V is TRBV25-1; D possibly corresponds to TRBD1 (6 bases). V shed 0 bases and J shed 4 bases, with 12 bases lying between them. The CDR3 contains 15 residues. Germline CDR1 is MGHDK and CDR2 is SYGVNS. CDR3 bases: TGTGCCAGCAGTGAATACGACAGGCCCCTCTATGGCTACACCTTC. This sequence encodes CASSEYDRPLYGYTF.

This clone was seen only a few times. The rearrangement joins TRBV5-4 to TRBJ1-2; 10 nucleotides align to TRBD1. Per the germline V gene, CDR1 is SGHNT and CDR2 is YYREEE (reference sequence). V was clipped by 4 bases and J by 3 bases; unmatched bases: 0. This CDR3 spans 13 amino acids. For the CDR3, the DNA is TGTGCCAGCAGCGGACAGGGGGACTATGGCTACACCTTC. Protein product: CASSGQGDYGYTF.

Note on this clone: This sample also contains other DNA sequences that code for the same CDR3. This rearrangement joins TRBV28 to TRBJ2-7, with a possible D match to TRBD2 (5 bases). Germline-derived CDR1 and CDR2 are MDHEN and SYDVKM. V lost 5 bases to trimming and J lost 6 bases, with 14 bases between them. The CDR3 runs 13 residues. CDR3 in DNA: TGTGCCAGCAGTATCCGTCGGGGATCCGAGCAGTACGTC. Its translation: CASSIRRGSEQYV.

Here the CDR3 DNA reads TGTGCCAGCAAGAGGGGACAGGGGAACTATGGCTACACCTTC. The encoded protein is CASKRGQGNYGYTF. The chain employs TRBV6-5 and TRBJ1-2, with 10 bases fitting TRBD1. The germline CDR1 and CDR2 sequences are MNHEY and SVGAGI. The V segment lost 7 bases and the J segment 2 bases; nucleotides outside the gene matches: 4. This CDR3 has 14 residues.